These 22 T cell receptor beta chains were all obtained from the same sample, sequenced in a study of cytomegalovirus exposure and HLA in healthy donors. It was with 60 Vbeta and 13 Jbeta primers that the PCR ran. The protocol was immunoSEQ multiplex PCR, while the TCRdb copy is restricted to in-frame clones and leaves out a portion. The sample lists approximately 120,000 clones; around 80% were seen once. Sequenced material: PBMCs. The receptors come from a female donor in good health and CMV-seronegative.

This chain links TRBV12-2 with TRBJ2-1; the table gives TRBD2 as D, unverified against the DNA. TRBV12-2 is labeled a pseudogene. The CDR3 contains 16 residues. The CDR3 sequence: CASRLAKAGSYNEQFF. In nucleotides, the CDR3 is TGTGCAAGTCGCTTAGCGAAAGCGGGCTCCTACAATGAGCAGTTCTTC.

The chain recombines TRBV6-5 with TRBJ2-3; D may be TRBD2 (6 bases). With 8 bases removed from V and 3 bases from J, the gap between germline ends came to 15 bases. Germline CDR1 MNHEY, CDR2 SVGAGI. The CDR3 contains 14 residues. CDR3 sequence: CASSLAELTDTQYF. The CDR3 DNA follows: TGTGCCAGCTCTTTAGCGGAGCTTACAGATACGCAGTATTTT.

This CDR3 reads CASSLGLLRGTEAFF. CDR3 DNA sequence: TGTGCCAGCAGCTTAGGATTGCTCCGGGGGACTGAAGCTTTCTTT. The V and J genes are TRBV13 and TRBJ1-1; D possibly corresponds to TRBD1 (5 bases). Germline CDR1 reads PRHDT; CDR2 reads FYEKMQ (reference sequence). The germline V and J ends were trimmed by 0 bases and 5 bases, with 13 bases remaining between them. The CDR3 spans 15 residues.

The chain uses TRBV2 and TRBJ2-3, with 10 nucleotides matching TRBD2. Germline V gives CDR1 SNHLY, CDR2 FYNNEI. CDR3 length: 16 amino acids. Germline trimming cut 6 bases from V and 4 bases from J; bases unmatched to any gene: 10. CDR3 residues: CASSLLAGVFADTQYF. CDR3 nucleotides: TGTGCCAGCAGCCTGCTAGCGGGAGTGTTCGCAGATACGCAGTATTTT.

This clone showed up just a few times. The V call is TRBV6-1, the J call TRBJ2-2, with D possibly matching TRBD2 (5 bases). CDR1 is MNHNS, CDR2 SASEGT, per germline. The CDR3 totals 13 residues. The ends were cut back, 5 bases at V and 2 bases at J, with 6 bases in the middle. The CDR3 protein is CASSRDNTGELFF. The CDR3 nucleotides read TGTGCCAGCAGTCGGGATAACACCGGGGAGCTGTTTTTT.

CDR3 loop: CASRVGRMNTEAFF. The DNA of the CDR3 is TGTGCCAGCAGAGTAGGCAGGATGAACACTGAAGCTTTCTTT. The chain combines TRBV5-5 with TRBJ1-1; D gene ambiguous. The CDR3 sequence is 14 residues long. V lost 5 bases and J 0 bases, leaving 11 bases between the germline ends. Looked up from germline, CDR1 is SGHKS and CDR2 is YYEKEE (reference sequence). Filled out from reference TRBV5-5 and TRBJ1-1, the complete variable domain reads DAGVTQSPTHLIKTRGQQVTLRCSPISGHKSVSWYQQVLGQGPQFIFQYYEKEERGRGNFPDRFSARQFPNYSSELNVNALLLGDSALYLCASRVGRMNTEAFFGQGTRLTVV.

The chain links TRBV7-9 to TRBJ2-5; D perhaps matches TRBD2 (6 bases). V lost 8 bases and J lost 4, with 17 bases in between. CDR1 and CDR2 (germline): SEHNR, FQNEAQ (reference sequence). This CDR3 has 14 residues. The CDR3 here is CASLVGGRGETQYF. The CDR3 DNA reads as TGTGCCAGCCTCGTCGGAGGGCGAGGAGAGACCCAGTACTTC.

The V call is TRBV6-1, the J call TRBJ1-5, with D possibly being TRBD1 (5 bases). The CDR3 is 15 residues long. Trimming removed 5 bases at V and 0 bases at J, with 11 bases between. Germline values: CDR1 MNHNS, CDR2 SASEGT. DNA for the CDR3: TGTGCCAGCAGTCGAGCGGGGGGTAGCAATCAGCCCCAGCATTTT. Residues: CASSRAGGSNQPQHF.

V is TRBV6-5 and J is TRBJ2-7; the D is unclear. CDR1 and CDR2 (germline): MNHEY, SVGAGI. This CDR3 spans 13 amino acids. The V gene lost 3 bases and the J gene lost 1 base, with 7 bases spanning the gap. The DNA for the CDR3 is TGTGCCAGCAGTTATCGTGCGTCCTACGAGCAGTACTTC. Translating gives CASSYRASYEQYF.

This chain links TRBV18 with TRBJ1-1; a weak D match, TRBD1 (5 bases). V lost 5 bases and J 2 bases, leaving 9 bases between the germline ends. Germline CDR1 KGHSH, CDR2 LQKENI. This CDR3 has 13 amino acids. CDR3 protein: CASSSTENTEAFF. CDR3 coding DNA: TGTGCCAGCTCATCGACAGAAAACACTGAAGCTTTCTTT.

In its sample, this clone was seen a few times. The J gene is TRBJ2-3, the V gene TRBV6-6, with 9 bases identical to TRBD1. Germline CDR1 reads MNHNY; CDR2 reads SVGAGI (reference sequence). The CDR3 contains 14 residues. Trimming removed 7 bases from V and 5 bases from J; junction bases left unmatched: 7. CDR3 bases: TGTGCCAGCAAAACAGGGGGCTTGGGAGATACGCAGTATTTT. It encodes CASKTGGLGDTQYF.

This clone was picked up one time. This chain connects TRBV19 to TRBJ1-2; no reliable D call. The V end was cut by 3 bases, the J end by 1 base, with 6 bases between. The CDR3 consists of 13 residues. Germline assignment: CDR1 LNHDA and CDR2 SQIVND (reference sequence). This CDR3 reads CASSIPFNYGYTF. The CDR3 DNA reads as TGTGCCAGTAGTATTCCCTTTAACTATGGCTACACCTTC.

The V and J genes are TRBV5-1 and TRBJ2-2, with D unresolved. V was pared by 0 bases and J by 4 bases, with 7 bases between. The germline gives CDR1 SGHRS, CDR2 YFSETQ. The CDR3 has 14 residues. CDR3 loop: CASSLAESTGELFF. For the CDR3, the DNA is TGCGCCAGCAGCTTGGCTGAGAGCACCGGGGAGCTGTTTTTT.

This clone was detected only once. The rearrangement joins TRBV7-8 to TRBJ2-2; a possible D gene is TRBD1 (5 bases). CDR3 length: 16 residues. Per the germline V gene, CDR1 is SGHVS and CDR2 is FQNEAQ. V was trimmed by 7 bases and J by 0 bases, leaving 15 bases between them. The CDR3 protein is CASTTFRASNTGELFF. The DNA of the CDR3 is TGTGCCAGCACCACTTTCAGGGCCTCGAACACCGGGGAGCTGTTTTTT.

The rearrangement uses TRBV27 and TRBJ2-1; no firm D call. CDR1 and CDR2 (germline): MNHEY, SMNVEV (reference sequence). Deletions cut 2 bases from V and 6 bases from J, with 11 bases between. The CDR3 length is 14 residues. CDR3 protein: CASSLGPTSNEQFF. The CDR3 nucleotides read TGTGCCAGCAGTTTAGGGCCAACCAGCAATGAGCAGTTCTTC.

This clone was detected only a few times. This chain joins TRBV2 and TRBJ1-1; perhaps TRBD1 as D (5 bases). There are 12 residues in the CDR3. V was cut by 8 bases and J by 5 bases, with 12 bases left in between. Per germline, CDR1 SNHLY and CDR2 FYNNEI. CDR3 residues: CASGGEGTEAFF. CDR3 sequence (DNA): TGTGCCAGCGGGGGGGAGGGGACTGAAGCTTTCTTT.

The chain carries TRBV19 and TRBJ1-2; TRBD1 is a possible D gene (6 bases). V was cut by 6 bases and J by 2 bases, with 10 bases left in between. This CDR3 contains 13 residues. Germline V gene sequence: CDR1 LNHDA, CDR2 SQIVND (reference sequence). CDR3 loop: CASRLTGNYGYTF. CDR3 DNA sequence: TGTGCCAGTAGGCTAACAGGGAACTATGGCTACACCTTC.

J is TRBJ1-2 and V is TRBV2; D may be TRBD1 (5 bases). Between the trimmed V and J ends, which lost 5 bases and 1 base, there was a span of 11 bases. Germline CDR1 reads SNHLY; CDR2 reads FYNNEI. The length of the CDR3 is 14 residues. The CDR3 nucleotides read TGTGCCAGCAGTTCGCAGGGTTTTAACTATGGCTACACCTTC. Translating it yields CASSSQGFNYGYTF.

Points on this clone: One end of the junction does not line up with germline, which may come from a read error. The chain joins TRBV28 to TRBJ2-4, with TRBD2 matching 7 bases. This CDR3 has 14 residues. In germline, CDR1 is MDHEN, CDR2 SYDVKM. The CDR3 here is CAAGVAGAKNSQYF. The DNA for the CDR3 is TGTGCCGCGGGTGTGGCGGGAGCCAAAAACAGTCAGTACTTC. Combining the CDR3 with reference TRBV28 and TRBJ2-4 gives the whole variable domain DVKVTQSSRYLVKRTGEKVFLECVQDMDHENMFWYRQDPGLGLRLIYFSYDVKMKEKGDIPEGYSVSREKKERFSLILESASTNQTSMYLCAAGVAGAKNSQYFGAGTRLSVL.

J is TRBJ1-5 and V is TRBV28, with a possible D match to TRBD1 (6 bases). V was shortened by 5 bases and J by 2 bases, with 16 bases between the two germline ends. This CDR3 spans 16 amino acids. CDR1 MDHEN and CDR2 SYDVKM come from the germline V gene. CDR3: CASSGMQGIGNQPQHF. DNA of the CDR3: TGTGCCAGCAGTGGGATGCAGGGGATTGGCAATCAGCCCCAGCATTTT.

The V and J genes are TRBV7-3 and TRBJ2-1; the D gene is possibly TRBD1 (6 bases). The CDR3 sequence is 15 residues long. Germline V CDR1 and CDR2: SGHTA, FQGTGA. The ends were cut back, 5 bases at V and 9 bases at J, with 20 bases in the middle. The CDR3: CASSAGTRAISEQFF. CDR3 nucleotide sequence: TGTGCCAGCAGCGCCGGGACAAGGGCCATCAGTGAGCAGTTCTTC. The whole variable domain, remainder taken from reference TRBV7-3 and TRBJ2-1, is GAGVSQTPSNKVTEKGKYVELRCDPISGHTALYWYRQSLGQGPEFLIYFQGTGAADDSGLPNDRFFAVRPEGSVSTLKIQRTERGDSAVYLCASSAGTRAISEQFFGPGTRLTVL.

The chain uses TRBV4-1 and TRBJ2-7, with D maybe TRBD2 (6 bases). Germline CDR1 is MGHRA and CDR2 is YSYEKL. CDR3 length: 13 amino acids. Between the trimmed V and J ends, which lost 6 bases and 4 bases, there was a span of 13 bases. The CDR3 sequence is CASRRDFPYEQYF. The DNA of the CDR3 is TGCGCCAGCAGACGGGACTTTCCATACGAGCAGTACTTC.